This is a list of T cell receptor beta chains from one sample in a study of OX40 agonist ivuxolimab in advanced cancers. Generated by immunoSEQ multiplex PCR, the TCRdb table keeps only in-frame clones and is missing some. The data contain 55,000 to 80,000 clones, 86% of them singletons. This specimen consisted of CD4+ or CD8+ T cells sorted from blood, obtained in a trial of the OX40 agonist ivuxolimab. These receptors were taken from an adult with an advanced solid tumor such as melanoma, head and neck, liver or kidney cancer. CDR3s include the opening cysteine and the closing phenylalanine or tryptophan. The D gene is left open where the match is weak. Clone size is stated in some rows and not others, as once, few, many or a class when expanded.

>-|TRBJ1-6|TRBV12-5|-
TGTGCTAGTGAACCCGACAGTCCTGGGTCACCCCTCCACTTT
CASEPDSPGSPLHF
>-|TRBJ2-7|TRBV7-3|-
TGTGCCAGCAGCTTATGGCCGAGCGGGGAGCAGTACTTC
CASSLWPSGEQYF
>-|TRBJ2-5|TRBV28|-
TGTGCCAGCAGAGCTCCTGATTGGGGTAAAGAGACCCAGTACTTC
CASRAPDWGKETQYF
>-|TRBJ1-3|TRBV28|-
TGTGCCAGCAGTTTATATATGGTGGGTGGATCTGGAAACACCATATATTTT
CASSLYMVGGSGNTIYF
>-|TRBJ1-6|TRBV2|-
TGTGCCAGCAGGTCCAGGGGAGGGAATTCACCCCTCCACTTT
CASRSRGGNSPLHF
>-|TRBJ1-1|TRBV10-3|-
TGTGCCATCATGGGCGCAGCGAGGAACACTGAAGCTTTCTTT
CAIMGAARNTEAFF
>-|TRBJ1-2|TRBV30|-
TGTGCCTGGAGTGTAGCATTTGGCTACACCTTC
CAWSVAFGYTF
>-|TRBJ1-1|TRBV11-3|-
TGTGCCAGCAGCCCCAATGTGCGGGGTGAAGCTTTCTTT
CASSPNVRGEAFF
>-|TRBJ1-4|TRBV28|TRBD1
TGTGCCAGCAGTCGCACCGGGACAGGGCGTGAAAAACTGTTTTTT
CASSRTGTGREKLFF
>-|TRBJ2-3|TRBV7-9|-
TGTGCCAGCAGCCCGTACACCGATACGCAGTATTTT
CASSPYTDTQYF
>-|TRBJ2-5|TRBV19|TRBD1
TGTGCCAGTAGTGACCGATGGCTGCCGGGACAGGATCAAGAGACCCAGTACTTC
CASSDRWLPGQDQETQYF
>-|TRBJ2-6|TRBV6-1|-
TGTGCTGTCGCCGGGGCCAACGTCCTGACTTTC
CAVAGANVLTF
>-|TRBJ2-1|TRBV5-1|TRBD1
TGCGCCAGCAAATTAGAGACAGGGTCCTACAATGAGCAGTTCTTC
CASKLETGSYNEQFF
>-|TRBJ1-5|TRBV29-1|-
TGCAGCGTTTCCCCGGGGGGAGTTGGGCAGCCCCAGCATTTT
CSVSPGGVGQPQHF
>-|TRBJ1-3|TRBV7-8|-
TGTGCCAGCAGCTTATCGGAGTTCGCCATATATTTT
CASSLSEFAIYF
>-|TRBJ2-1|TRBV28|-
TGTGCCAGCAGTTCCCCCAAAGGGGTGAGGCAGAGTCACTACAATGAGCAGTTCTTC
CASSSPKGVRQSHYNEQFF
>once|TRBJ2-7|TRBV18|TRBD1
TGTGCCAGCTCCATTGACAGGGACGTGGGGGAGCAGTACTTC
CASSIDRDVGEQYF
>-|TRBJ1-4|TRBV2|-
TGTGCCAGCAATACCCTAGGGGGGATGAATGAAAAACTGTTTTTT
CASNTLGGMNEKLFF
>-|TRBJ2-7|TRBV19|TRBD2
TGTGCCAGTAGTGTCCAGCGGGATAGCTCCTACGAGCAGTACTTC
CASSVQRDSSYEQYF
>-|TRBJ1-6|TRBV6-1|TRBD1
TGTGCCAGCCGCGGAGAGGGACAGGGGAATTCACCCCTCCACTTT
CASRGEGQGNSPLHF
>-|TRBJ2-6|TRBV5-1|TRBD1
TGCGCCAGCAGCGGACAGGGACCTGGGGCCAACGTCCTGACTTTC
CASSGQGPGANVLTF
>-|TRBJ1-3|TRBV7-2|-
TGTGCCAGCAGCCCCCAAACTGGAAACACCATATATTTT
CASSPQTGNTIYF
>-|TRBJ1-1|TRBV5-6|TRBD1
TGTGCCAGCAGCTCCGGGACAGGGATTGGGAACACTGAAGCTTTCTTT
CASSSGTGIGNTEAFF
>once|TRBJ1-1|TRBV11-3|TRBD1
TGTGCCAGCAGCTTACAGGGGGGGAACACTGAAGCTTTCTTT
CASSLQGGNTEAFF
>-|TRBJ2-7|TRBV12-1|-
TGTGCCAGCAGCCTTTCGGCTAGCGTCGACTACGAGCAGTACTTC
CASSLSASVDYEQYF
>-|TRBJ2-3|TRBV10-3|-
TGTGCCATCAATCGTTCAGGGGAGAAGGGTACGCAGTATTTT
CAINRSGEKGTQYF
>-|TRBJ2-5|TRBV5-6|TRBD2
TGTGCCAGCAGCCTCCAGCCGGGGGGGACCGGAGAGACCCAGTACTTC
CASSLQPGGTGETQYF
>-|TRBJ2-3|TRBV19|TRBD1
TGTGCCAGTAGTATGTTCATTTCTGGACAGGGACGTTATACGCAGTATTTT
CASSMFISGQGRYTQYF
>-|TRBJ1-4|TRBV18|-
TGTGCCAGCTCACCACAACAGGCAACTAATGAAAAACTGTTTTTT
CASSPQQATNEKLFF
>-|TRBJ1-1|TRBV16|-
TGTGCCAGCAGCCAATGGGGAGCTTTCTTT
CASSQWGAFF
>-|TRBJ2-5|TRBV5-4|-
TGTGCCAGCAGCTCCAATCCGGGATATCAAGAGACCCAGTACTTC
CASSSNPGYQETQYF
>-|TRBJ2-3|TRBV9|-
TGTGCCAGCAGCCACTCACAGGACGGGGGCACAGATACGCAGTATTTT
CASSHSQDGGTDTQYF
>-|TRBJ2-7|TRBV2|-
TGTGCCAGCAGCGAGGAGGGTACGAGTGAGCAGTACTTC
CASSEEGTSEQYF
>-|TRBJ2-5|TRBV5-1|-
TGCGCCAGCAGCTTGGTCGGGGGCCAAGAGACCCAGTACTTC
CASSLVGGQETQYF
>-|TRBJ2-7|TRBV7-6|TRBD1
TGTGCCAGCAGCTCAGAACAGGGGTACTACTACGAGCAGTACTTC
CASSSEQGYYYEQYF
>-|TRBJ1-2|TRBV28|TRBD1
TGTGCCAGCAGTAAGACAGGGGGCGGAGGAAGAGGCTACACCTTC
CASSKTGGGGRGYTF
>-|TRBJ1-2|TRBV28|-
TGTGCCAGCAGTCCCCGCGGGGAGGCCTCCTATGGCTACACCTTC
CASSPRGEASYGYTF
>-|TRBJ1-2|TRBV29-1|-
TGCAGCGTTGAGGGGCAGAACTATGGCTACACCTTC
CSVEGQNYGYTF
>once|TRBJ1-2|TRBV2|-
TGTGCCAGCAGTGAAGGCCCAGTGAACTATGGCTACACCTTC
CASSEGPVNYGYTF
>-|TRBJ2-2|TRBV5-1|-
TGCGCCAGCAGCTTAAGTCAGGGAAGGACCGGGGAGCTGTTTTTT
CASSLSQGRTGELFF
>-|TRBJ1-6|TRBV6-1|-
TGTGCCAGCAGTCAGGACGGTAATTCACCCCTCCACTTT
CASSQDGNSPLHF
>-|TRBJ1-1|TRBV7-9|TRBD1
TGTGCCAGCAGCTTGGACAGGGATTACCGAAAATACGGGACTGAAGCTTTCTTT
CASSLDRDYRKYGTEAFF
>-|TRBJ1-4|TRBV5-6|TRBD1
TGTGCCAGCAGCCCCGGGACAGGCCGGGCCGAAAAACTGTTTTTT
CASSPGTGRAEKLFF
>-|TRBJ1-5|TRBV6-6|-
TGTGCCAGCAGTCCCGGCCTCGCTTTAAACAATCAGCCCCAGCATTTT
CASSPGLALNNQPQHF
>-|TRBJ1-1|TRBV6-5|TRBD1
TGTGCCAGCAGTCGGCGTCAGGGGGGGAACACTGAAGCTTTCTTT
CASSRRQGGNTEAFF
>-|TRBJ1-1|TRBV14|-
TGTGCCAGCAGCCAAGATAGGAACACTGAAGCTTTCTTT
CASSQDRNTEAFF
>-|TRBJ2-3|TRBV19|-
TGTGCCAGTAGTCCGGGGACGGCAGGGCACACAGATACGCAGTATTTT
CASSPGTAGHTDTQYF